The clone carrying this TCR beta chain was counted a few times. What it binds is not known. These data are taken from a study of response to subunit inactivated influenza vaccine. TCRdb itself ran the RT-PCR reads through MiXCR, one entry per CDR3 protein. The sample contains about 780,000 distinct CDR3 sequences, less than 20% of which appear only once. Notes on the study in general: After each seasonal influenza vaccination, few new T cells are recruited, the authors suggested.

The CDR3 runs 15 residues. V lost 9 bases and J lost 3; bases outside the gene matches: 4. Germline assignment: CDR1 ENHRY and CDR2 SYGVKD. Sample: PBMCs from blood, taken roughly 5 days after vaccination. The J gene is TRBJ2-5, the V gene TRBV10-3, with 16 bases identical to TRBD2. The TCR sequence derives from a man in his forties or fifties who received an inactivated influenza vaccine. This CDR3 reads CAISGTSGGEETQYF. Here the CDR3 DNA reads TGTGCCATATCTGGGACTAGCGGGGGGGAAGAGACCCAGTACTTC.